The 21 T cell receptor beta chains given below trace back to one sample, sequenced in a study of human T cells and chemical hapten exposure. Described time point: patch test 1, 2 weeks after DPC sensitization. Treatment defined: therapeutic diphenylcyclopropenone sensitization with weekly scalp DPC. In TCRdb, the RACE reads were re-called with MiXCR into one record per CDR3 protein. This table has 340,000 or so distinct CDR3 sequences, 5.5% to 8% appearing once. This specimen was whole blood, taken in connection with sensitization to the hapten diphenylcyclopropenone (DPC). The receptors here all came from a woman aged 18-29 years with alopecia areata. Some clones in this sample may be carry-over from other donors' samples.

This clonotype was seen at least ten times. The rearrangement links TRBV29-1 to TRBJ1-1; weak D call: TRBD1 (5 bases). Germline lookup yields CDR1 SQVTM and CDR2 ANQGSEA. This CDR3 is built from 12 residues. Trimming shortened V by 7 bases and J by 1 base, and 10 bases separated the two germline ends. This chain's CDR3 is CSANQGNTEAFF. The CDR3 region has the DNA TGCAGCGCGAACCAGGGGAACACTGAAGCTTTCTTT.

The chain is built from TRBV12-3 or TRBV12-4 and TRBJ2-1; D may match TRBD1 or TRBD2 (5 bases each). Trimming removed 3 bases from V and 6 bases from J, with 12 bases in between. The CDR3 runs 14 residues. The chain's CDR3 is CASSLGPPGNEQFF. CDR3 coding DNA: TGTGCCAGCAGTTTGGGACCGCCCGGCAATGAGCAGTTCTTC.

In DNA, the CDR3 is TGTGCCAGCAGCTGGCGAGCGGCTTTCACAGATACGCAGTATTTT. This translates into CASSWRAAFTDTQYF. The chain recombines TRBV14 with TRBJ2-3; a possible D gene is TRBD2 (5 bases). CDR1 is SGHDN, CDR2 FVKESK, per germline. The CDR3 is 15 residues long. Trimming cost V 5 bases and J 2 bases, with 14 bases left between them.

This clonotype came up many times. J is TRBJ2-3 and V is TRBV5-1, with 7 bases matching TRBD2. The V gene end was trimmed by 6 bases and the J gene end by 0 bases; junction bases not matched to a gene: 4. The CDR3 has 14 amino acids. Germline assignment: CDR1 SGHRS and CDR2 YFSETQ. The CDR3 spells CASTSGTSTDTQYF. In DNA, the CDR3 is TGCGCCAGCACGAGCGGGACTAGCACAGATACGCAGTATTTT.

This chain connects TRBV3-1 to TRBJ1-2, with D unclear. The V gene's germline CDR1 is LGHDT and CDR2 YNNKEL (reference sequence). The CDR3 consists of 14 residues. V shed 4 bases and J shed 1 base, with 10 bases lying between them. The CDR3 region is CASSPLHHNYGYTF. In DNA, the CDR3 is TGTGCCAGCAGCCCCCTACACCATAACTATGGCTACACCTTC.

This clonotype has more than one count but fewer than ten. V usage is TRBV4-3 and J usage is TRBJ2-7; 10 bases are a match to TRBD1. V shed 5 bases, J shed 2 bases, and the junction held 3 bases outside the gene matches. The CDR3 is 14 residues long. CDR1 is LGHNA and CDR2 is YSLEER in the germline V gene. In DNA form, the CDR3 reads TGCGCCAGCAGCACGACAGGGGGCCCCTACGAGCAGTACTTC. Amino acid sequence: CASSTTGGPYEQYF.

This chain links TRBV6-2 or TRBV6-3 with TRBJ2-7; no firm D call. Germline CDR1 is MNHEY and CDR2 is SVGEGT. Trimming took off 6 bases at V and 3 bases at J, with 9 bases between the two ends. There are 12 residues in the CDR3. The CDR3 loop reads CASSSRIYEQYF. In nucleotides, the CDR3 is TGTGCCAGCAGCTCCCGGATCTACGAGCAGTACTTC.

At least ten counts were recorded for this clonotype. At one boundary the junction diverges from the germline segment, which might be a read error. The J gene is TRBJ2-5, the V gene TRBV3-1, with a possible D match to TRBD2 (6 bases). The CDR3 is 12 amino acids. Germline CDR1 LGHDT, CDR2 YNNKEL (reference sequence). CDR3 region: CASSQSSGTRNF. DNA of the CDR3: TGTGCCAGCAGCCAATCTTCCGGGACTCGGAACTTC.

This clonotype showed up just a few times. This chain links TRBV3-1 with TRBJ1-2; no clear D. The V end was cut by 0 bases, the J end by 10 bases, with 15 bases between. Germline-derived CDR1 and CDR2 are LGHDT and YNNKEL (reference sequence). This CDR3 contains 14 residues. The CDR3 DNA sequence: TGTGCCAGCAGCCAAGAGGGAAGCGAGGATGACTACACCTTC. Translation: CASSQEGSEDDYTF.

This sequence joins TRBV2 and TRBJ2-3, with a possible D match to TRBD1 (6 bases). Trimming cost V 1 base and J 4 bases, with 12 bases left between them. The CDR3 runs 15 residues. Germline values: CDR1 SNHLY, CDR2 FYNNEI. The DNA of the CDR3 is TGTGCCAGCAGTGAAGGACAGGTCGTCGCAGATACGCAGTATTTT. As protein: CASSEGQVVADTQYF.

This clonotype was observed a handful of times. The rearrangement links TRBV9 to TRBJ2-1; perhaps TRBD2 as D (6 bases). The CDR3 runs to 13 residues. CDR1 and CDR2 (germline): SGDLS, YYNGEE. The V end was cut by 0 bases, the J end by 7 bases, with 8 bases between. The CDR3 loop is CASSVVSGNEQFF. The CDR3 DNA sequence: TGTGCCAGCAGCGTAGTTAGCGGAAATGAGCAGTTCTTC.

This clonotype was counted between two and nine times. V usage is TRBV28 and J usage is TRBJ2-3; D gene ambiguous. CDR1 is MDHEN, CDR2 SYDVKM, per germline. V was clipped by 3 bases and J by 9 bases, with 22 bases between them. The CDR3 length is 16 residues. As DNA, the CDR3 is TGTGCCAGCAGTTTTTATCAGAGAGCCCGGGCGTTAACGCAGTATTTT. This codes for CASSFYQRARALTQYF.

In its sample, this clonotype was seen many times. The CDR3 DNA is TGTGCCAGCAGGGTGGAAGGGGCCAACGTCCTGACTTTC. It translates to CASRVEGANVLTF. This rearrangement joins TRBV7-3 to TRBJ2-6; no firm D call. V was cut by 6 bases and J by 4 bases, with 7 bases left in between. CDR1 SGHTA and CDR2 FQGTGA come from the germline V gene. The CDR3 runs 13 residues.

This chain connects TRBV6-2 or TRBV6-3 to TRBJ1-5; D not resolved. Germline CDR1 and CDR2: MNHEY and SVGEGT. Trimming removed 4 bases at V and 6 bases at J, with 19 bases between. The CDR3 runs to 16 residues. CDR3 sequence (DNA): TGTGCCAGCAGTTTGGGCAGGTGGACGGTAGCTCAGCCCCAGCATTTT. Translated, it gives CASSLGRWTVAQPQHF.

This clonotype was counted ten times or more. V gene TRBV29-1 combines with J gene TRBJ1-5; 7 bases map to TRBD1. Per the germline V gene, CDR1 is SQVTM and CDR2 is ANQGSEA. The CDR3 spans 16 residues. V gave up 7 bases and J gave up 0 bases; unmatched junction bases: 12. The CDR3 DNA is TGCAGCGGCGGACAGGAACCAAGTTATAGCAATCAGCCCCAGCATTTT. It translates to CSGGQEPSYSNQPQHF.

The chain employs TRBV7-2 and TRBJ2-3, with TRBD1 matching over 7 bases. With V trimmed by 7 bases and J by 3 bases, 7 bases remained unmatched. This CDR3 contains 14 residues. Germline CDR1 is SGHTA and CDR2 is FQGNSA. Here the CDR3 reads CASNEGASTDTQYF. The CDR3 DNA reads TGTGCCAGCAACGAGGGGGCTAGTACAGATACGCAGTATTTT.

In this sample, this clonotype turned up many times. This sequence joins TRBV20-1 and TRBJ2-5, with 11 bases matching TRBD2. The germline V gene has CDR1 DFQATT and CDR2 SNEGSKA (reference sequence). The V segment lost 4 bases and the J segment 3 bases; nucleotides outside the gene matches: 10. This CDR3 region has 16 residues. The CDR3 sequence is CSATDSLAGGEETQYF. DNA for the CDR3: TGCAGTGCTACAGACTCCCTAGCGGGGGGAGAAGAGACCCAGTACTTC.

The V and J genes are TRBV20-1 and TRBJ1-2, with 10 positions matching TRBD1. This CDR3 has 13 residues. The V gene's germline CDR1 is DFQATT and CDR2 SNEGSKA (reference sequence). The junction had 4 bases not matched to a gene; V was cut back by 5 bases and J by 4 bases. The CDR3 region is CSASDRGAYGYTF. The CDR3 DNA reads TGCAGTGCTTCGGACAGGGGGGCCTATGGCTACACCTTC.

The genes are TRBV20-1 and TRBJ2-5, with no clear D. The CDR3 length is 13 residues. Trimming pared 0 bases from V and 4 bases from J, leaving 9 bases between. CDR1 and CDR2 from the germline V gene are DFQATT and SNEGSKA (reference sequence). In DNA form, the CDR3 reads TGCAGTGCTAGAGATCCCATACGAGAGACCCAGTACTTC. Protein sequence: CSARDPIRETQYF.

This clonotype showed up many times. The chain recombines TRBV20-1 with TRBJ2-7; unclear D gene. Trimming pared 1 base from V and 3 bases from J, leaving 19 bases between. This CDR3 spans 16 amino acids. Looked up from germline, CDR1 is DFQATT and CDR2 is SNEGSKA (reference sequence). The CDR3 bases are TGCAGTGCTAGAGGTATGAACCCTGCCTTTATCTACGAGCAGTACTTC. Its protein is CSARGMNPAFIYEQYF.

The V call is TRBV7-2, the J call TRBJ2-3; TRBD2 matches at 9 bases. V shed 1 base, J shed 4 bases, and the junction held 12 bases outside the gene matches. Germline V gives CDR1 SGHTA, CDR2 FQGNSA. The CDR3 contains 18 residues. In nucleotides, the CDR3 is TGTGCCAGCAGCTTAGGCGGGGGGGCCTCAAAGGCCGCAGATACGCAGTATTTT. Translating it yields CASSLGGGASKAADTQYF.